The present entry profiles one T cell receptor beta chain with its context. Its cognate antigen has yet to be identified. No much larger clone exists at a distance of one base, and base qualities are not known. Healthy HIV-negative adults with no recently reported acute infections or vaccinations were included as donors. All donors were Caucasian adults living in Nashville, Tennessee, USA. Magnetic negative selection was used to enrich CD4+ T cells, after which naive cells were positively selected on CD45RA and the negative fraction became the memory subset. Blood was obtained by leukapheresis, after which PBMCs were separated by Ficoll-Histopaque density gradient centrifugation and cryopreserved in liquid nitrogen vapor phase. Purity and quantity of every magnetically sorted T cell population were checked by analytical flow cytometry. Genomic DNA was isolated from each sorted fraction and quantified by UV absorbance on a Nanodrop 2000c.

Using the deep immunoSEQ assay, multiplex PCR amplified TCR CDR3 regions from genomic DNA. Genomic DNA extracted from each cell subset was distributed evenly over all wells of several immunoSEQ 96-well plates, and each plate served as one replicate. Each replicate PCR for sorted subsets received about 220 ng genomic DNA, equal to roughly 29,000 T cell genomes. The purified libraries were quantified using a Qubit 3.0 fluorometer, sized with a Bioanalyzer 2100, and then quantified again using the KAPA Library Quantification kit. A separate single-read 150-cycle Illumina NextSeq 550 flow cell was used to sequence each immunoSEQ 96-well plate. The authors processed their data as follows. Because only junctional sequences without quality scores were contained in the immunoSEQ output, filtering matching that applied to full-length reads could not be performed. To assign V/J genes and CDR3, sequences were annotated against IMGT germline references using PyIR, a Python wrapper for IgBLAST v1.9. Reads were removed for weak V/J assignments (E-value above 1e-6), missing CDR3, stop codons, out-of-frame junctions, or ambiguous translated residues. V3J clonotypes were defined by identical inferred V gene, J gene, and CDR3 amino acid sequence. Percentage overlap between repertoires was computed as shared unique clonotypes divided by the size of the smaller repertoire. RTK rarefaction, the Chao1 estimator, and Recon v2.1 estimates of unobserved clonotypes were used to assess repertoire richness. Generation probabilities for all TCRbeta clonotypes obtained by the gDNA method from four donors were computed using OLGA. The source is immuneACCESS, and TCRdb retained only in-frame sequences with V and J called. Part of the clones is not carried over; for the studies checked, unresolved V genes explain less than half of this, and the remainder is unexplained. The D gene and trimming were derived from the DNA, and the V and J assignments and clone size from that table. Counted in this sample were more than 1.2 million clones; approximately 98.5% of them appeared once. The ten most abundant clones make up over 0.3% of the sample.

This entry belongs to a study of shared clonotypes between healthy human individuals (dated by TCRdb to 2018 to 2020). About the full investigation: A couple of women and three men aged 18 to 49 years were included in the cohort. Per donor, three plates each were used for CD4 naive and CD4 memory, two for CD8 naive, and one for CD8 memory. The study deeply sequenced blood TCR repertoires of five healthy adults to estimate repertoire size and the extent of clonotype sharing between individuals. Different laboratories and diverse techniques were used to prepare libraries and sequence TCR repertoires, to increase sequencing depth and limit assay-specific biases. Leukapheresis yielded between about 0.94 and 9.5 billion PBMCs per donor.

General findings and caveats noted by the study authors: Compared with non-shared clonotypes, clonotypes shared by all four sorted-subset donors had higher generation probabilities. Only blood was sampled, and tissue TCR repertoires likely differ from those in blood. Because the study included only a small number of donors, the genetic and exposure-history diversity represented was limited. Incomplete sequencing was indicated by rarefaction of sorted-subset datasets, despite the large sequencing depth. Pairwise subsampling led to the expectation that sequencing depth would affect the degree of clonotype sharing among donors. Naive subsets generally had larger estimated clonotype richness than memory subsets did. Sharing across several donors was observed for around 4.8% of naive CD4, over 3% of naive CD8, 2% to 2.5% of memory CD4, and approximately 0.41% of memory CD8 clonotypes.

CDR1 and CDR2, per the germline V gene (reference sequence), are LNHDA and SQIVND. Trimming removed 4 bases from V and 5 bases from J; the gene matches leave 6 bases unexplained. CDR3 length: 14 amino acids, cysteine to phenylalanine. CDR3 DNA only is kept here, 42 bases in frame from base 1. Sequencing was done on a sample of naive CD4+ T cells sorted from blood. The sample's cell subset or site label, in plain terms: CD45RA+ positively selected. The rearrangement joined TRBV19 to TRBJ2-7, and TRBD1 matches 9 of the central bases. This receptor was obtained from a man aged 25 to 45 in good health. CDR3 protein: CASSRGTGKHEQYF. The nucleotide sequence reads TGTGCCAGTAGTAGGGGGACAGGGAAGCACGAGCAGTACTTC.